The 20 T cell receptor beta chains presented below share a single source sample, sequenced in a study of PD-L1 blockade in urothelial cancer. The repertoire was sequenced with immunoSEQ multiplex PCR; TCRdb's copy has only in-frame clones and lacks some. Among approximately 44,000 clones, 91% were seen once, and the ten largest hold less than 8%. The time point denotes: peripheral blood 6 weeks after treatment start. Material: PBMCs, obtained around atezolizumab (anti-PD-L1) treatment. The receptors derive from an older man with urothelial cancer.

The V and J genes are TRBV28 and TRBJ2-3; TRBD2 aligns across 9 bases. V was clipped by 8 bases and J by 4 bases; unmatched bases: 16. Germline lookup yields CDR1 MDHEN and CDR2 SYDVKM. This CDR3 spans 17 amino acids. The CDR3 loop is CASSSAPGGRAADTQYF. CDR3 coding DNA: TGTGCCAGCTCCAGTGCACCTGGCGGGAGGGCGGCAGATACGCAGTATTTT.

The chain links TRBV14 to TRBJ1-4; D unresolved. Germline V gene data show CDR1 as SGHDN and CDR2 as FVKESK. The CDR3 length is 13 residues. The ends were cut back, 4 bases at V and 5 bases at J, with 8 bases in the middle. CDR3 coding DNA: TGTGCCAGCAGCCCCCGTCTGAATGAAAAACTGTTTTTT. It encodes CASSPRLNEKLFF.

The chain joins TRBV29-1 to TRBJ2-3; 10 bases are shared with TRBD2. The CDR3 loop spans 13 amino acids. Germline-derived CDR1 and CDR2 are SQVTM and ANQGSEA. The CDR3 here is CRAGTSVADTQYF. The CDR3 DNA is TGCAGAGCCGGGACTAGCGTCGCAGATACGCAGTATTTT.

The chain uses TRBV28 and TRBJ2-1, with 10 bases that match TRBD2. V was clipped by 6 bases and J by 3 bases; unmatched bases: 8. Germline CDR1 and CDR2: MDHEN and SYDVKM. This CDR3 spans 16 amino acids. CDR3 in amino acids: CASSIRTSGRYNEQFF. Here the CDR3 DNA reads TGTGCCAGCAGCATCCGGACTAGCGGCCGCTACAATGAGCAGTTCTTC.

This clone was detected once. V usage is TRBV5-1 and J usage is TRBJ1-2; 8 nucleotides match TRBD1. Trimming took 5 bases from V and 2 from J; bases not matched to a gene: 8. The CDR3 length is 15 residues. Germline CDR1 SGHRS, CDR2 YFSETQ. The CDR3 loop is CASRLETGVNYGYTF. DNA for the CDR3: TGCGCCAGCAGACTTGAGACAGGGGTAAACTATGGCTACACCTTC.

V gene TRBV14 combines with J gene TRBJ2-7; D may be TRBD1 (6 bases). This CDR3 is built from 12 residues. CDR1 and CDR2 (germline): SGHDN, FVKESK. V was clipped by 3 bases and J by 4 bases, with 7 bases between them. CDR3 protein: CASSQRGYEQYF. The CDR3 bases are TGTGCCAGCAGCCAGAGGGGGTACGAGCAGTACTTC.

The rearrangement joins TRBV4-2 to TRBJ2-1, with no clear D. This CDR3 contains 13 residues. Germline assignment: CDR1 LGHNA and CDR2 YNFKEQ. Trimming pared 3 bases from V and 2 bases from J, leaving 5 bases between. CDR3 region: CASSQETYNEQFF. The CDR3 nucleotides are TGTGCCAGCAGCCAGGAGACCTACAATGAGCAGTTCTTC.

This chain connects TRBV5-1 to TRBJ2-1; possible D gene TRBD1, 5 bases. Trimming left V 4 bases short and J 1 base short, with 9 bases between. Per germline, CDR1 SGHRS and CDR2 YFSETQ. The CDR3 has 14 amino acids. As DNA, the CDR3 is TGCGCCAGCAGCCCGGACATTTCCTACAATGAGCAGTTCTTC. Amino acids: CASSPDISYNEQFF.

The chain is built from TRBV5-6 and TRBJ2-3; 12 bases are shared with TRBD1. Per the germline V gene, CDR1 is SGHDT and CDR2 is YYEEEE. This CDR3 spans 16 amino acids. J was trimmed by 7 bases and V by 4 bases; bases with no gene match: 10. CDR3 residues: CASSESGTGGMYTQYF. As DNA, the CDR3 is TGTGCCAGCAGCGAGTCCGGGACAGGGGGCATGTATACGCAGTATTTT. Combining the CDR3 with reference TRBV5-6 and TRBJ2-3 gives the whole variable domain DAGVTQSPTHLIKTRGQQVTLRCSPKSGHDTVSWYQQALGQGPQFIFQYYEEEERQRGNFPDRFSGHQFPNYSSELNVNALLLGDSALYLCASSESGTGGMYTQYFGPGTRLTVL.

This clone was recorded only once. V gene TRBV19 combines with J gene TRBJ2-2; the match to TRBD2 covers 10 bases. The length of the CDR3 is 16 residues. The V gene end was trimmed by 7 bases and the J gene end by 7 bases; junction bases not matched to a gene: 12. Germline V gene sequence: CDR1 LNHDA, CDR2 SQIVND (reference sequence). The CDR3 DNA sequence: TGTGCCAGTAAAGTAGCGCTAGCGGGAGCAGGCGGGGAGCTGTTTTTT. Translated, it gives CASKVALAGAGGELFF.

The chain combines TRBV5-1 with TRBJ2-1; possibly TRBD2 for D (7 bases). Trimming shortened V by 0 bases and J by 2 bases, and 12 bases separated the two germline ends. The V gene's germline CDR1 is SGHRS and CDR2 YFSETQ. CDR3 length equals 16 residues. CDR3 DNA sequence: TGCGCCAGCAGCTTGGTGGGCGGGGGCACCTACAATGAGCAGTTCTTC. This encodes CASSLVGGGTYNEQFF. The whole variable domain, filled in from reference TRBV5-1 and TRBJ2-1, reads KAGVTQTPRYLIKTRGQQVTLSCSPISGHRSVSWYQQTPGQGLQFLFEYFSETQRNKGNFPGRFSGRQFSNSRSEMNVSTLELGDSALYLCASSLVGGGTYNEQFFGPGTRLTVL.

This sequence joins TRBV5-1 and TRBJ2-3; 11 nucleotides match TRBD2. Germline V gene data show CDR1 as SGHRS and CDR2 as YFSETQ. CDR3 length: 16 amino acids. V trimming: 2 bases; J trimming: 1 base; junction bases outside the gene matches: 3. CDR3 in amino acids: CASSLGTSGRTDTQYF. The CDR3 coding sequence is TGCGCCAGCAGCTTAGGGACTAGCGGACGCACAGATACGCAGTATTTT.

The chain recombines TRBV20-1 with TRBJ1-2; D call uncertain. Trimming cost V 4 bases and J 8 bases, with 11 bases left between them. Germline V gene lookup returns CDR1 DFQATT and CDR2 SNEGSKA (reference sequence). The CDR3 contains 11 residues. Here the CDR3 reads CSATKKEGYTF. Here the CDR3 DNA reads TGCAGTGCTACAAAGAAGGAGGGCTACACCTTC.

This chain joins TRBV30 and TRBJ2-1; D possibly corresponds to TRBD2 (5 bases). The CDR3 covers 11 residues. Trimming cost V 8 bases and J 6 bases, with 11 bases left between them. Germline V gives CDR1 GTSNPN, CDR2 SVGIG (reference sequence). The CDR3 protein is CAGSSSNEQFF. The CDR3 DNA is TGTGCCGGCTCTAGCAGCAATGAGCAGTTCTTC.

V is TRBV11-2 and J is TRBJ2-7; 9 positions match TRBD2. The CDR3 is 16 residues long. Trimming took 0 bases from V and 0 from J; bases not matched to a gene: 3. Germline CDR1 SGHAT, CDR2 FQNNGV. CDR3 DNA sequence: TGTGCCAGCAGCTTAGAGACTAGCGGACTCTCCTACGAGCAGTACTTC. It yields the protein CASSLETSGLSYEQYF.

The CDR3 DNA is TGTGCCAGCAAGCAACAGGGTTCTTCCTACAATGAGCAGTTCTTC. The encoded protein is CASKQQGSSYNEQFF. The chain has TRBV2 and TRBJ2-1, with D possibly matching TRBD1 (6 bases). The V gene lost 7 bases and the J gene lost 1 base, with 14 bases spanning the gap. Germline loops: CDR1 SNHLY, CDR2 FYNNEI. This CDR3 region has 15 residues.

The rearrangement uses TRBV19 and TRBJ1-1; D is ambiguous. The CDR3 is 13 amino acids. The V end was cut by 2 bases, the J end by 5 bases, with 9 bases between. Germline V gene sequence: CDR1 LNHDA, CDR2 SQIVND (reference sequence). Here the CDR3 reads CASSIRGSTEAFF. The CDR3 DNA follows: TGTGCCAGTAGTATACGGGGTAGTACTGAAGCTTTCTTT.

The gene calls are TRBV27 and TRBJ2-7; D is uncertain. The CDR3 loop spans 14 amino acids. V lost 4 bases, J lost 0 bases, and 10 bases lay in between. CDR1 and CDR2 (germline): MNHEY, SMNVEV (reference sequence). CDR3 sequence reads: CASSSSSLSYEQYF. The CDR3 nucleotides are TGTGCCAGCAGTTCTTCCTCTCTCTCCTACGAGCAGTACTTC.

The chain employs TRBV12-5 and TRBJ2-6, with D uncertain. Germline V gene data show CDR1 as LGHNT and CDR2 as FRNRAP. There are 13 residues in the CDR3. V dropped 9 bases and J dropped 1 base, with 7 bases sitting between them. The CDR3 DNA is TGTGCTAGCAGGCAGTCTGGGGCCAACGTCCTGACTTTC. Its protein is CASRQSGANVLTF.

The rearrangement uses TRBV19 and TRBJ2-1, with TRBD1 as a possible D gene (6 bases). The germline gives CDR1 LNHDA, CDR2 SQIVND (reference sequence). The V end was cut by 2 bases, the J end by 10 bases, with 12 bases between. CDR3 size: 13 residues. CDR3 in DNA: TGTGCCAGTAGTATACGACAGGCAGCGGAGCAGTTCTTC. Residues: CASSIRQAAEQFF.